This TCR beta chain was captured in a study of T cells in Graves' hyperthyroidism and ophthalmopathy. The source material, RNA transcripts, was used to amplify TCR beta CDR3 regions. The TCR CDR3 was amplified in a first-round RT-PCR using the HTBI primer set. TCRdb ran MiXCR on the multiplex PCR reads and lists one entry per CDR3 protein. The sample carries around 350,000 distinct CDR3 sequences, 15% to 17% recorded once. Germline CDR1 and CDR2: LNHDA and SQIVND (reference sequence). The CDR3 covers 11 residues. Trimming removed 6 bases at V and 9 bases at J, with 9 bases between. This sequence originates from a woman younger than 35 with Graves' hyperthyroidism that later progressed to Graves' ophthalmopathy. Material for sequencing was blood. The rearrangement links TRBV19 to TRBJ2-1, with D possibly being TRBD2 (6 bases). The chain's CDR3 is CASRAGFEQFF. The CDR3 nucleotides read TGTGCCAGTAGGGCGGGATTTGAGCAGTTCTTC.